These 25 T cell receptor beta chains were sequenced from one sample in a study of molecular identifiers for immune sequencing clone quantification. TCRdb redid the calling of the PCR reads with MiXCR, one entry per CDR3 protein. Found here are about 640,000 distinct CDR3 sequences, just under 20% of them singletons; the top ten hold around 0.9%. What was sequenced was naive CD8+ T cells from blood, with Jurkat cell RNA spiked in. Subset given: FACS-sorted CD8+CD4-CCR7+CD45RA+ naive T cells. All receptors derive from a human donor in good health. Some libraries in this study had Jurkat cell RNA spiked in.

Only a few counts were recorded for this clonotype. The CDR3 reads CASSFGLAGESSGELFF. Here the CDR3 DNA reads TGTGCCAGCAGCTTCGGACTAGCGGGAGAGTCTTCCGGGGAGCTGTTTTTT. J is TRBJ2-2 and V is TRBV7-9; TRBD2 aligns across 13 bases. The trim removed 3 bases at V and 6 bases at J, leaving 7 bases unmatched. The CDR3 covers 17 residues. Germline-derived CDR1 and CDR2 are SEHNR and FQNEAQ (reference sequence).

The chain is built from TRBV6-2 or TRBV6-3 and TRBJ1-1; D is possibly TRBD1 (5 bases). Trimming shortened V by 2 bases and J by 0 bases, and 10 bases separated the two germline ends. Germline CDR1 and CDR2: MNHEY and SVGEGT. This CDR3 has 15 amino acids. CDR3 loop: CASSYREGLNTEAFF. The CDR3 DNA reads as TGTGCCAGCAGTTACCGTGAGGGACTGAACACTGAAGCTTTCTTT.

As for this clonotype: This may stem from a read error, because a much larger clone lies one nucleotide away. The V gene is TRBV29-1, the J gene TRBJ2-5; 7 nucleotides line up with TRBD2. This CDR3 region has 11 residues. Germline CDR1 and CDR2: SQVTM and ANQGSEA. The CDR3: CSVAGGETRYF. The CDR3 DNA sequence: TGCAGCGTTGCGGGGGGTGAGACCCGGTACTTC.

Many counts were recorded for this clonotype. The chain has TRBV6-6 and TRBJ2-2; 8 bases agree with TRBD1. Unmatched junction bases numbered 11, after V lost 6 bases and J lost 5 bases. Per germline, CDR1 MNHNY and CDR2 SVGAGI (reference sequence). CDR3 length: 16 amino acids. The CDR3, as DNA: TGTGCCAGCAGAGCCCCCCGGACAGGGACGACCGGGGAGCTGTTTTTT. Protein product: CASRAPRTGTTGELFF.

Notes on this clonotype: A read error may be the cause here, since a much bigger clone is one base away. The conserved closing phenylalanine or tryptophan is absent in this CDR3, likely reflecting a read error. The chain has TRBV6-1 and TRBJ1-5; perhaps TRBD1 as D (5 bases). Trimming cost V 7 bases and J 1 base, with 8 bases left between them. The CDR3 is made up of 13 amino acids. Germline loops: CDR1 MNHNS, CDR2 SASEGT. Here the CDR3 reads CASNRDSNQPQHS. The CDR3 coding sequence is TGTGCCAGCAACCGGGACAGCAATCAGCCCCAGCATTCT.

This clonotype was seen ten or more times. The chain is built from TRBV7-9 and TRBJ2-7, with D perhaps TRBD1 (5 bases). Between the trimmed V and J ends, which lost 5 bases and 2 bases, there was a span of 13 bases. The CDR3 totals 14 residues. Germline assignment: CDR1 SEHNR and CDR2 FQNEAQ (reference sequence). The CDR3 region is CASSPSPGPYEQYF. DNA of the CDR3: TGTGCCAGCAGCCCCAGCCCAGGGCCCTACGAGCAGTACTTC. Full variable domain (outside the CDR3, taken from reference TRBV7-9 and TRBJ2-7): DTGVSQNPRHKITKRGQNVTFRCDPISEHNRLYWYRQTLGQGPEFLTYFQNEAQLEKSRLLSDRFSAERPKGSFSTLEIQRTEQGDSAMYLCASSPSPGPYEQYFGPGTRLTVT.

This clonotype was counted a few times. A much larger clone differs from this one at a single base, so this may be a read error. This chain joins TRBV6-1 and TRBJ2-5; D is possibly TRBD2 (6 bases). Germline V gene sequence: CDR1 MNHNS, CDR2 SASEGT. CDR3 length: 14 residues. As DNA, the CDR3 is TGTGCCAGCAGTGAAGAGTGGGGCGGGGAGACCCAGCACTTC. This translates into CASSEEWGGETQHF.

This clonotype was detected ten times or more. V usage is TRBV5-1 and J usage is TRBJ1-1; D is possibly TRBD1 (5 bases). This CDR3 has 14 residues. Germline CDR1 and CDR2: SGHRS and YFSETQ. Trimming took 4 bases from V and 0 from J, leaving 10 bases between them. The CDR3 protein is CASSTGPMNTEAFF. CDR3 nucleotides: TGCGCCAGCAGCACGGGACCGATGAACACTGAAGCTTTCTTT.

This clonotype showed up many times. The rearrangement uses TRBV7-8 and TRBJ1-1; D not certain. V was pared by 5 bases and J by 7 bases, with 11 bases between. Germline CDR1 is SGHVS and CDR2 is FQNEAQ. CDR3 length: 12 residues. The CDR3 DNA reads TGTGCCAGCAGCCCCCTAGTCAGTGAAGCTTTCTTT. Translation gives CASSPLVSEAFF.

This clonotype occurred a few times. This chain joins TRBV10-1 and TRBJ2-1; TRBD1 matches 10 bases. Germline V gene data show CDR1 as WNHNN and CDR2 as SYGVQD (reference sequence). CDR3 length: 15 amino acids. Losses at the gene ends were 4 bases for V and 4 bases for J; bases not matched to a gene: 4. CDR3 coding DNA: TGCGCCAGCAGTGCTGCGGACAGGGGGTACAATGAGCAGTTCTTC. Protein product: CASSAADRGYNEQFF.

V gene TRBV27 combines with J gene TRBJ2-7; D might be TRBD1 (5 bases). The CDR3 sequence is 14 residues long. From germline, CDR1 is MNHEY and CDR2 SMNVEV (reference sequence). Trimming left V 3 bases short and J 4 bases short, with 13 bases between. CDR3: CASSFRQGGYEQYF. CDR3 in DNA: TGTGCCAGCAGTTTTAGGCAGGGTGGATACGAGCAGTACTTC.

This clonotype was observed at least ten times. J is TRBJ1-3 and V is TRBV28; D call uncertain. This CDR3 has 13 residues. The ends were cut back, 4 bases at V and 3 bases at J, with 7 bases in the middle. CDR1 MDHEN and CDR2 SYDVKM come from the germline V gene. The CDR3 loop is CASSSQVGNTIYF. As DNA, the CDR3 is TGTGCCAGCAGTTCCCAAGTTGGAAACACCATATATTTT.

This clonotype was seen repeatedly, ten times or more. The J gene is TRBJ1-1, the V gene TRBV29-1, with D hard to call. Between the trimmed V and J ends, which lost 7 bases and 1 base, there was a span of 7 bases. The germline V gene has CDR1 SQVTM and CDR2 ANQGSEA. The CDR3 is 11 residues long. CDR3 nucleotides: TGCAGCGGTACAGAGAACACTGAAGCTTTCTTT. Translation: CSGTENTEAFF. The whole variable domain, remainder taken from reference TRBV29-1 and TRBJ1-1, is SAVISQKPSRDICQRGTSLTIQCQVDSQVTMMFWYRQQPGQSLTLIATANQGSEATYESGFVIDKFPISRPNLTFSTLTVSNMSPEDSSIYLCSGTENTEAFFGQGTRLTVV.

This clonotype was seen at least ten times. V usage is TRBV4-1 and J usage is TRBJ2-7; the D gene is possibly TRBD2 (6 bases). CDR1 and CDR2 (germline): MGHRA, YSYEKL. Trimming shortened V by 0 bases and J by 5 bases, and 11 bases separated the two germline ends. CDR3 length: 14 residues. CDR3 residues: CASSQDEGRNEQYF. CDR3 in DNA: TGCGCCAGCAGCCAAGATGAGGGGAGGAACGAGCAGTACTTC.

This chain uses TRBV12-3 or TRBV12-4 with TRBJ2-7; no definite D call. The CDR3 extends over 14 amino acids. Trimming removed 4 bases at V and 4 bases at J, with 14 bases between. The CDR3: CASSSLGDRYEQYF. The CDR3 DNA reads as TGTGCCAGCAGTTCCCTGGGCGATAGGTACGAGCAGTACTTC.

In this sample, this clonotype turned up once. A much larger clone is a single base away; this may be a read error. In this CDR3 the conserved last residue, phenylalanine or tryptophan, is missing, so a read error is likely. V gene TRBV20-1 combines with J gene TRBJ2-7; D unclear. The CDR3 is made up of 17 amino acids. With 3 bases removed from V and 0 bases from J, the gap between germline ends came to 21 bases. Per germline, CDR1 DFQATT and CDR2 SNEGSKA (reference sequence). The CDR3 coding sequence is TGCAGTGCTAGCTCCCTTTCCACCGGGCCAACCTCCTACGAGCAGTACTCC. Amino acids: CSASSLSTGPTSYEQYS.

The chain couples TRBV2 to TRBJ2-7; 11 bases map to TRBD2. CDR1 SNHLY and CDR2 FYNNEI come from the germline V gene. The V and J ends lost 8 bases and 2 bases, in that order; junction bases with no gene match: 5. The CDR3 is 14 residues long. The CDR3 DNA follows: TGTGCCAGCCGACTGACTAGCGGGACCTACGAGCAGTACTTC. It yields the protein CASRLTSGTYEQYF. The whole variable domain, remainder taken from reference TRBV2 and TRBJ2-7, is EPEVTQTPSHQVTQMGQEVILRCVPISNHLYFYWYRQILGQKVEFLVSFYNNEISEKSEIFDDQFSVERPDGSNFTLKIRSTKLEDSAMYFCASRLTSGTYEQYFGPGTRLTVT.

The sample holds a few counts of this clonotype. This chain joins TRBV13 and TRBJ2-5, with 7 bases aligning to TRBD1. CDR3 size: 15 residues. Looked up from germline, CDR1 is PRHDT and CDR2 is FYEKMQ (reference sequence). Trimming at V came to 4 bases and at J to 0 bases, leaving 5 bases not matched to a gene. CDR3: CASSSRGTDQETQYF. The CDR3 DNA follows: TGTGCCAGCAGCTCTAGGGGGACAGACCAAGAGACCCAGTACTTC.

This clonotype turned up a few times. Being one base from a much bigger clone, this may be a read error. The chain links TRBV29-1 to TRBJ2-3, with D hard to call. The V end was cut by 6 bases, the J end by 2 bases, with 21 bases between. The CDR3 runs 16 residues. The germline V gene has CDR1 SQVTM and CDR2 ANQGSEA. DNA of the CDR3: TGCAGCGTGCCCTTCTCTAGGCGGAACTACACAGATACGCAGTATTTT. Amino acids: CSVPFSRRNYTDTQYF.

This clonotype occurred many times. V and J are TRBV12-3 or TRBV12-4 and TRBJ1-1; D call uncertain. This CDR3 spans 12 amino acids. V was cut by 8 bases and J by 0 bases, with 7 bases left in between. CDR3 sequence: CASLLLNTEAFF. The CDR3 nucleotides read TGTGCCAGCCTCCTCCTGAACACTGAAGCTTTCTTT.

This clonotype occurred many times. The chain carries TRBV7-6 and TRBJ2-1; the match to TRBD1 covers 7 bases. The CDR3 runs 16 residues. CDR1 is SGHVS, CDR2 FNYEAQ, per germline. The V gene end was trimmed by 2 bases and the J gene end by 0 bases; junction bases not matched to a gene: 4. CDR3 amino acids: CASSLNRGRSYNEQFF. DNA for the CDR3: TGTGCCAGCAGCTTAAACAGGGGACGCTCCTACAATGAGCAGTTCTTC.

This clonotype was seen at least ten times. This sequence joins TRBV18 and TRBJ2-5; either TRBD1 or TRBD2 may supply D (5 bases each). In germline, CDR1 is KGHSH, CDR2 LQKENI. V shed 2 bases and J shed 1 base, with 17 bases lying between them. The CDR3 runs 17 residues. The CDR3 spells CASSPGSIVDSQETQYF. The DNA of the CDR3 is TGTGCCAGCTCACCAGGGAGTATTGTAGACAGCCAAGAGACCCAGTACTTC.

A remark on this clonotype: The junction differs from germline at one of its ends, possibly a read error. This chain uses TRBV27 with TRBJ2-2; D possibly corresponds to TRBD2 (5 bases). The CDR3 extends over 13 amino acids. In germline, CDR1 is MNHEY, CDR2 SMNVEV (reference sequence). CDR3 bases: TGTGCCAGCAGAGGAGGATACACCGGGGAGCTGTCTTTT. It encodes CASRGGYTGELSF.

This clonotype occurred many times. The chain employs TRBV29-1 and TRBJ2-7; D is tentatively TRBD1 or TRBD2 (5 bases each). CDR1 SQVTM and CDR2 ANQGSEA come from the germline V gene. The CDR3 has 12 amino acids. Trimming stripped 7 bases from V and 7 bases from J, with 17 bases between. In DNA form, the CDR3 reads TGCAGCGCCCTGGACACCCGGGATGAGCAGTACTTC. It translates to CSALDTRDEQYF.

The sample holds many counts of this clonotype. CDR3 nucleotide sequence: TGTGCCAGCACTCCCATGAGCGCCTCTGGGGCCAACGTCCTGACTTTC. It is translated as CASTPMSASGANVLTF. The rearrangement joins TRBV27 to TRBJ2-6; D gene unclear. In germline, CDR1 is MNHEY, CDR2 SMNVEV (reference sequence). With 7 bases removed from V and 0 bases from J, the gap between germline ends came to 13 bases. The CDR3 covers 16 residues.